Listed below are T cell receptor beta chains from one sample, sequenced in a study of blood T cells in healthy people across ages. TCRdb re-analysed the 5' RACE reads in MiXCR, keeping a single row per CDR3 protein. There are approximately 1,000,000 distinct CDR3 sequences in the sample; roughly two fifths occur only once, and around 13% lies in the top ten. Sequences were obtained from blood. The receptors were gathered from a man between 18 and 35 years old in good health. CDR3s include the opening cysteine and the closing phenylalanine or tryptophan. The order of the fields is D gene, clone size, V gene, J gene, CDR3 protein, CDR3 DNA. A D gene is named only where the DNA matches it firmly. The size entry is marked missing in some rows and otherwise reads once, few, many or a size class.

>TRBD2|NA|TRBV24-1|TRBJ2-1
CATFSGETGEQFF
TGTGCCACCTTCAGCGGGGAGACGGGTGAGCAGTTCTTC
>NA|few|TRBV3-1|TRBJ1-2
CASSQPGSNYGYTF
TGTGCCAGCAGCCAGCCGGGGTCTAACTATGGCTACACCTTC
>TRBD2|few|TRBV5-1|TRBJ2-5
CASSLGSGGRETQYF
TGCGCCAGCAGCTTAGGTAGCGGGGGACGTGAGACCCAGTACTTC
>NA|few|TRBV11-2|TRBJ2-7
CASSGTRRGLYEQYF
TGTGCCAGCAGCGGTACACGGCGGGGACTTTACGAGCAGTACTTC
>TRBD1|NA|TRBV6-5|TRBJ1-5
CASSYSRDRVSPNQPQHF
TGTGCCAGCAGTTACTCCCGGGACAGGGTTAGCCCCAATCAGCCCCAGCATTTT
>NA|NA|TRBV6-5|TRBJ2-3
CASSPDPLAQYF
TGTGCCAGCAGTCCCGACCCCCTAGCGCAGTATTTT
>NA|few|TRBV5-5|TRBJ1-5
CASSSHWGSTNQPQHF
TGTGCCAGCAGCTCCCATTGGGGCAGCACCAATCAGCCCCAGCATTTT
>TRBD2|NA|TRBV4-1|TRBJ2-4
CASSQEPSGKNIQYF
TGCGCCAGCAGCCAAGAACCTAGCGGTAAAAACATTCAGTACTTC
>NA|NA|TRBV6-6|TRBJ2-7
CASSYVREFEQYF
TGTGCCAGCAGTTACGTCAGGGAATTCGAGCAGTACTTC
>TRBD1|NA|TRBV6-5|TRBJ2-2
CASRHRGPNTGELFF
TGTGCCAGCAGGCACAGGGGACCGAACACCGGGGAGCTGTTTTTT
>NA|NA|TRBV7-9|TRBJ2-7
CASSEGTTFTYEQYF
TGTGCCAGCAGCGAGGGGACAACGTTTACCTACGAGCAGTACTTC
>NA|NA|TRBV19|TRBJ1-2
CASQTARNYGYTF
TGTGCCAGTCAGACAGCCCGTAACTATGGCTACACCTTC
>TRBD1|NA|TRBV7-2|TRBJ1-6
CASSLETGISPLHF
TGTGCCAGCAGCTTAGAGACAGGGATTTCACCCCTCCACTTT
>NA|NA|TRBV7-6|TRBJ2-5
CASSSSGDFQETQYF
TGTGCCAGCAGCTCCTCCGGGGACTTTCAAGAGACCCAGTACTTC
>TRBD1|NA|TRBV24-1|TRBJ2-1
CAAGTGDNGQFF
TGTGCCGCCGGGACAGGGGACAATGGGCAGTTCTTC
>NA|many|TRBV2|TRBJ1-2
CASSAESDPGGYTF
TGTGCCAGCAGTGCAGAGAGCGATCCAGGGGGCTACACCTTC
>NA|many|TRBV25-1|TRBJ1-2
CASSLGLGLRDGYTF
TGTGCCAGCAGCCTCGGACTGGGGTTGCGTGATGGCTACACCTTC
>TRBD1|NA|TRBV6-6|TRBJ1-4
CASKGQGSANEKLFF
TGTGCCAGCAAGGGACAGGGCAGTGCTAATGAAAAACTGTTTTTT
>NA|NA|TRBV5-1|TRBJ2-1
CASSWTADSYNEQFF
TGCGCCAGCAGTTGGACGGCAGACTCCTACAATGAGCAGTTCTTC
>NA|few|TRBV12-3/TRBV12-4|TRBJ2-5
CASSLFPETETQYF
TGTGCCAGCAGTTTATTCCCAGAAACGGAGACCCAGTACTTC
>NA|few|TRBV27|TRBJ2-7
CASSLNLQTTYEQYF
TGTGCCAGCAGTTTAAACCTCCAAACTACCTACGAGCAGTACTTC
>NA|once|TRBV3-1|TRBJ1-1
CASSQAAQGIEAFF
TGTGCCAGCAGCCAAGCGGCCCAGGGCATTGAAGCTTTCTTT
>NA|NA|TRBV4-2|TRBJ1-6
CASSQAVGKVNSPLHF
TGTGCCAGCAGCCAAGCCGTGGGGAAAGTCAATTCACCCCTCCACTTT
>NA|NA|TRBV4-1|TRBJ1-4
CASSHPLRLGATNEKLFF
TGCGCCAGCAGCCACCCCTTACGGCTCGGTGCAACTAATGAAAAACTGTTTTTT
>NA|few|TRBV25-1|TRBJ1-5
CASRAGRDGNQPQHF
TGTGCCAGCAGGGCGGGGAGGGACGGCAATCAGCCCCAGCATTTT
>NA|few|TRBV6-4|TRBJ2-1
CASSEAPGLEQFF
TGTGCCAGCAGTGAGGCGCCCGGGCTTGAGCAGTTCTTC
>TRBD1|NA|TRBV2|TRBJ1-2
CASSIDRGDYGYTF
TGTGCCAGCAGTATAGACAGGGGTGACTATGGCTACACCTTC
>NA|few|TRBV4-3|TRBJ2-1
CASSQDLSGAGSYNEQFF
TGCGCCAGCAGCCAAGATCTGTCCGGGGCGGGATCCTACAATGAGCAGTTCTTC
>TRBD1|NA|TRBV7-2|TRBJ1-2
CASSKPGQVHYGYTF
TGTGCCAGCAGCAAGCCGGGACAGGTTCACTATGGCTACACCTTC
>TRBD1|NA|TRBV7-2|TRBJ2-5
CASRPNTGGQETQYF
TGTGCCAGCAGACCGAACACAGGGGGTCAAGAGACCCAGTACTTC
>NA|few|TRBV20-1|TRBJ1-2
CSAERQTGFYGYTF
TGCAGTGCCGAGCGCCAAACAGGGTTCTATGGCTACACCTTC
>TRBD2|few|TRBV20-1|TRBJ2-5
CSARGGWDYNEQYF
TGCAGTGCTCGCGGGGGGTGGGACTACAATGAGCAGTACTTC
>NA|few|TRBV9|TRBJ1-6
CASSVVVFPSYNSPLHF
TGTGCCAGCAGCGTAGTAGTGTTTCCCTCCTATAATTCACCCCTCCACTTT
>NA|NA|TRBV4-1|TRBJ1-2
CASSQDGDRYGYTF
TGCGCCAGCAGCCAAGATGGGGATCGCTATGGCTACACCTTC
>NA|few|TRBV4-3|TRBJ2-3
CASSQDPGNTDTQYF
TGCGCCAGCAGCCAAGATCCGGGGAACACAGATACGCAGTATTTT
>NA|NA|TRBV10-3|TRBJ1-6
CASQQGYNSPLHF
TGTGCCTCACAACAGGGATATAATTCACCCCTCCACTTT
>NA|NA|TRBV20-1|TRBJ1-2
CSASVQSGGYTF
TGCAGTGCTAGTGTACAGAGTGGTGGCTACACCTTC
>TRBD1|few|TRBV7-2|TRBJ1-6
CASSFVRDRSYSPLHF
TGTGCCAGCAGCTTTGTCCGGGACAGATCCTATTCACCCCTCCACTTT